The subject of this entry is one TCR beta chain. This sample is drawn from a study of blood T cell repertoires in COVID-19. Study-wide context: The cDNA or gDNA used as material had been derived from T cells, B-cell-depleted T cells, or PBMCs.

In the authors' workflow: By means of reference gene primer amplification, nucleated cell counts were estimated. TCRdb's table, derived via immunoSEQ multiplex PCR, lists solely in-frame clones and lacks some. V and J calls and clone size are as listed in that table; D and trimming were resolved from the DNA. The sample includes approximately 240,000 clones, around 90% of them seen just once. Per the germline V gene, CDR1 is LGHNT and CDR2 is FRNRAP. The CDR3 covers 12 residues. Germline trimming cut 1 base from V and 12 bases from J; bases unmatched to any gene: 3. Participants were aged roughly 18 to 95 years, lived in roughly 25 US areas, and enrolled virtually. In assigning cohorts, the study relied on participant-reported clinical history.

Input material: PBMCs or T cells enriched from blood (not recorded which). This clonotype was sampled from a woman in her twenties or thirties with acute COVID-19. V usage is TRBV12-5 and J usage is TRBJ2-1; 7 nucleotides align to TRBD1. CDR3 amino acids: CASGLDDRAQFF. The CDR3 bases are TGTGCTAGTGGTTTGGACGACAGGGCGCAGTTCTTC.